This T cell receptor (beta chain) was captured by sequencing in a study of T cells in Graves' hyperthyroidism and ophthalmopathy. Study-level information: Any treatment followed the collection of peripheral blood at initial diagnosis.

This clonotype appeared many times. What it recognizes is unknown. Study conclusions and caveats: Most thyroid clonotypes expanded above 0.001 were also detected in blood.

Looked up from germline, CDR1 is DFQATT and CDR2 is SNEGSKA (reference sequence). The CDR3 length is 12 residues. Clinical symptoms, serum thyroxine and TRAb, thyroid ultrasound and orbital computed tomography together formed the diagnostic basis. Source material for PBMCs was over 7.5 ml fresh peripheral blood. The investigators amplified TCR beta CDR3 regions from RNA transcripts. With the HTBI primer set, the TCR CDR3 went through a first round of RT-PCR. TCRdb passed the multiplex PCR reads through MiXCR, listing each CDR3 protein once. Among a few hundred thousand distinct CDR3 sequences listed, around 15% were seen once.

The TCR comes from a young woman with Graves' hyperthyroidism. The genes are TRBV20-1 and TRBJ1-1; no firm D call. The source material was blood. CDR3 sequence reads: CRVPYPGTEAFF. In nucleotides, the CDR3 is TGCAGGGTCCCCTATCCGGGCACTGAAGCTTTCTTT.